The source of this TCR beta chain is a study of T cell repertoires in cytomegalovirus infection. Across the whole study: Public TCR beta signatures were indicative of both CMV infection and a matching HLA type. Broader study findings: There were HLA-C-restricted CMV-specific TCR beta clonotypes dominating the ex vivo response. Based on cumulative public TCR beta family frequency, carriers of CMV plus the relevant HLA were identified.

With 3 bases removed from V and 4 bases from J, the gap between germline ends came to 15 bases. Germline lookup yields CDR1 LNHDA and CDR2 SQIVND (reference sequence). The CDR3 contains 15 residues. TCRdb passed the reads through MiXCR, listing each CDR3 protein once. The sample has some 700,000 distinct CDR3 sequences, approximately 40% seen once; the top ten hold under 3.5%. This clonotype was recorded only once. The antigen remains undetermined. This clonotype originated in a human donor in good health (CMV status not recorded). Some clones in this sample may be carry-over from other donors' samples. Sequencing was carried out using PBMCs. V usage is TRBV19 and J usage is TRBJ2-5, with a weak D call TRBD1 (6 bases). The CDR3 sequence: CASSIVGASRETQYF. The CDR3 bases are TGTGCCAGTAGTATCGTGGGGGCGTCCCGAGAGACCCAGTACTTC.